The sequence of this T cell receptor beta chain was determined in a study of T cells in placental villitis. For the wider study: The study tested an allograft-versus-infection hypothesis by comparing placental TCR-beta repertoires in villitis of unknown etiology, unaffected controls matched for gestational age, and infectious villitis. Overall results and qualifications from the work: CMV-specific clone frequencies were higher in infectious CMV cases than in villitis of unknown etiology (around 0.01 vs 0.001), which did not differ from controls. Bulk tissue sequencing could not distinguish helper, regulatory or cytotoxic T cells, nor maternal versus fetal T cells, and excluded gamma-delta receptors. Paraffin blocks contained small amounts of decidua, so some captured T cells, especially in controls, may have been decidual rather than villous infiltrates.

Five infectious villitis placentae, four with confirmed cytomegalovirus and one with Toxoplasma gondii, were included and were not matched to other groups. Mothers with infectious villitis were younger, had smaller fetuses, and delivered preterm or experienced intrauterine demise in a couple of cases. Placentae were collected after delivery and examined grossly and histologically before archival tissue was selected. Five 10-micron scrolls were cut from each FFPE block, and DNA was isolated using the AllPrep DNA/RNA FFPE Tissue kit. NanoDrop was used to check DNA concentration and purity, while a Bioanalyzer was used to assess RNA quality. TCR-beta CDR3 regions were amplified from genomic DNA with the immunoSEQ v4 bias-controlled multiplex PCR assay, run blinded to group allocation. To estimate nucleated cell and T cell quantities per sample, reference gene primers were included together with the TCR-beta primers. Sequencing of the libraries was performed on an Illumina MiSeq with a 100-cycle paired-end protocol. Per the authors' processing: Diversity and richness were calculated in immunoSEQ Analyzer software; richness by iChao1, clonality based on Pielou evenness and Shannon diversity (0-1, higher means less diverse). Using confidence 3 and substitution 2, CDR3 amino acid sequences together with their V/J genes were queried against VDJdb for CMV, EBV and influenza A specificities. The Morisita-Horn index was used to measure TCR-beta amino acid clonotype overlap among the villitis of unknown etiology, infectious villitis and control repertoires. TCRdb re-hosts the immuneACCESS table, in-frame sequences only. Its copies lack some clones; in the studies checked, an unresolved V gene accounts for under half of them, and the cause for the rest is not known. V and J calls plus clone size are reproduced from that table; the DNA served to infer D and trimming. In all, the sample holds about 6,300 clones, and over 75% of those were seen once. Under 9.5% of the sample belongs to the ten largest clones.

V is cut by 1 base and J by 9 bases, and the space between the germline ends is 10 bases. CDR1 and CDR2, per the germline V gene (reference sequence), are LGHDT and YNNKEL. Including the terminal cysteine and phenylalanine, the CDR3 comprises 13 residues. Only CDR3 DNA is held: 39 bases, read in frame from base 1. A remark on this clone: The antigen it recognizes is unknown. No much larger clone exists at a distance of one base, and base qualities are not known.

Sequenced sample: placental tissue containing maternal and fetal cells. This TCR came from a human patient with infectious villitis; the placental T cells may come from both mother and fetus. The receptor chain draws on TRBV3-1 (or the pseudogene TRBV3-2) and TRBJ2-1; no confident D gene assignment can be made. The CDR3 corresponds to CASSQARTGEQFF. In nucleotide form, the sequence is TGTGCCAGCAGCCAAGCGAGGACCGGTGAGCAGTTCTTC.